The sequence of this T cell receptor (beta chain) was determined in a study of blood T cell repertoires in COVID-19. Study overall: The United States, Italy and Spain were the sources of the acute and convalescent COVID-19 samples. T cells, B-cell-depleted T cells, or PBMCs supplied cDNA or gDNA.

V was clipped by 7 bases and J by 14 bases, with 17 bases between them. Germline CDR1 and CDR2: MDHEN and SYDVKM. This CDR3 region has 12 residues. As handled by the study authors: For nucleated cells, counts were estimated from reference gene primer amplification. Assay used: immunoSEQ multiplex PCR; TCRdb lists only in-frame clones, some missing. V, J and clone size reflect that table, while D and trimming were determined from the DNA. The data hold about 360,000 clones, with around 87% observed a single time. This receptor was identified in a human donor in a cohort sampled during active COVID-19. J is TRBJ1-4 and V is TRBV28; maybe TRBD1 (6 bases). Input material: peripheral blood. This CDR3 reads CASTSTGNTLFF. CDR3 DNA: TGTGCCAGCACATCAACAGGGAACACGCTGTTTTTT. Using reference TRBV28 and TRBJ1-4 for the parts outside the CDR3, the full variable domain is DVKVTQSSRYLVKRTGEKVFLECVQDMDHENMFWYRQDPGLGLRLIYFSYDVKMKEKGDIPEGYSVSREKKERFSLILESASTNQTSMYLCASTSTGNTLFFGSGTQLSVL.